The 21 T cell receptor beta chains reported below all come from one sample, sequenced in a study of T cells in localized non-small cell lung cancer. The data were produced by immunoSEQ multiplex PCR, yet TCRdb's version contains in-frame clones alone and is incomplete. Of 26,000 or so clones listed, roughly 90% are singletons. The material sequenced was peripheral blood, taken before any cancer treatment. Receptors were obtained from a woman aged 18 to 55 with stage I lung adenocarcinoma.

This chain joins TRBV18 and TRBJ1-2; D uncertain. Per the germline V gene, CDR1 is KGHSH and CDR2 is LQKENI. V lost 2 bases to trimming and J lost 3 bases, with 7 bases between them. The CDR3 loop spans 13 amino acids. Here the CDR3 reads CASSPNTDYGYTF. The CDR3, as DNA: TGTGCCAGCTCACCAAATACGGACTATGGCTACACCTTC.

The chain is built from TRBV6-5 and TRBJ2-6; D unclear. Germline lookup yields CDR1 MNHEY and CDR2 SVGAGI. Between the trimmed V and J ends, which lost 3 bases and 0 bases, there was a span of 9 bases. This CDR3 spans 16 amino acids. CDR3 sequence (DNA): TGTGCCAGCAGTTATACTCTTATCTCTGGGGCCAACGTCCTGACTTTC. It translates to CASSYTLISGANVLTF.

CDR3 loop: CASSSRRDINQPQHF. In DNA, the CDR3 is TGTGCCAGCAGCTCTAGGAGGGATATCAATCAGCCCCAGCATTTT. The V and J genes are TRBV27 and TRBJ1-5; D remains unclear. In germline, CDR1 is MNHEY, CDR2 SMNVEV (reference sequence). The CDR3 covers 15 residues. V lost 6 bases to trimming and J lost 3 bases, with 15 bases between them.

The V and J genes are TRBV5-5 and TRBJ1-2; TRBD1 might be the D (5 bases). V lost 1 base and J lost 6, with 10 bases in between. Per the germline V gene, CDR1 is SGHKS and CDR2 is YYEKEE (reference sequence). The CDR3 contains 13 residues. The CDR3 loop is CASSLWGVNGYTF. CDR3 DNA: TGTGCCAGCAGCTTGTGGGGGGTCAATGGCTACACCTTC.

The chain joins TRBV5-6 to TRBJ1-2, with unresolved D. V lost 4 bases and J 3 bases, leaving 13 bases between the germline ends. The CDR3 loop spans 14 amino acids. From germline, CDR1 is SGHDT and CDR2 YYEEEE. DNA of the CDR3: TGTGCCAGCAGCATCGACGGGCCTTACTATGGCTACACCTTC. It encodes CASSIDGPYYGYTF.

The gene calls are TRBV27 and TRBJ1-1; TRBD1 is a possible D gene (6 bases). Trimming pared 5 bases from V and 0 bases from J, leaving 19 bases between. The CDR3 spans 17 residues. Germline V CDR1 and CDR2: MNHEY, SMNVEV (reference sequence). The CDR3 here is CASSQKTGDLMNTEAFF. In DNA form, the CDR3 reads TGTGCCAGCAGTCAAAAGACAGGCGATCTAATGAACACTGAAGCTTTCTTT.

The table lists this clone with a few counts. J is TRBJ2-7 and V is TRBV7-6; possible D gene TRBD2, 6 bases. V lost 6 bases and J lost 6, with 18 bases in between. Germline V gives CDR1 SGHVS, CDR2 FNYEAQ. The CDR3 loop spans 14 amino acids. The chain's CDR3 is CASSSGLLDREQYF. CDR3 nucleotide sequence: TGTGCCAGCAGTTCGGGACTGCTTGATCGCGAGCAGTACTTC.

This chain connects TRBV19 to TRBJ2-7; D perhaps matches TRBD1 (5 bases). Germline V CDR1 and CDR2: LNHDA, SQIVND (reference sequence). This CDR3 region has 13 residues. V lost 7 bases and J 2 bases, leaving 12 bases between the germline ends. Here the CDR3 reads CASNAGHPYEQYF. The CDR3 DNA sequence: TGTGCCAGTAATGCCGGACACCCCTACGAGCAGTACTTC.

CDR3 sequence: CASSLGLAGAQETQYF. As DNA, the CDR3 is TGTGCCAGCAGCTTAGGACTAGCGGGAGCCCAAGAGACCCAGTACTTC. The chain uses TRBV7-2 and TRBJ2-5; 12 bases match TRBD2. Unmatched junction bases numbered 1, after V lost 1 base and J lost 1 base. Per germline, CDR1 SGHTA and CDR2 FQGNSA. The CDR3 runs 16 residues.

The rearrangement links TRBV29-1 to TRBJ2-5; D remains ambiguous. Germline-derived CDR1 and CDR2 are SQVTM and ANQGSEA. Deletions cut 5 bases from V and 1 base from J, with 8 bases between. This CDR3 contains 12 residues. The DNA of the CDR3 is TGCAGCGTTAGGGAACTCCAAGAGACCCAGTACTTC. Encoded protein: CSVRELQETQYF.

The chain couples TRBV14 to TRBJ2-1, with D maybe TRBD2 (6 bases). V was clipped by 3 bases and J by 3 bases, with 12 bases between them. Germline V lookup: CDR1 SGHDN, CDR2 FVKESK. There are 15 residues in the CDR3. CDR3 amino acids: CASSHMGGDYNEQFF. CDR3 nucleotide sequence: TGTGCCAGCAGCCATATGGGCGGGGACTACAATGAGCAGTTCTTC.

The rearrangement links TRBV30 to TRBJ2-1; 8 bases match TRBD2. The CDR3 extends over 13 amino acids. The J segment lost 6 bases and the V segment lost 3 bases, leaving 4 bases of the junction unmatched. Germline lookup yields CDR1 GTSNPN and CDR2 SVGIG (reference sequence). The CDR3 spells CAWRRAGANEQFF. CDR3 sequence (DNA): TGTGCCTGGAGACGAGCGGGAGCCAATGAGCAGTTCTTC.

This chain links TRBV23-1 with TRBJ1-1; 8 positions agree with TRBD1. TRBV23-1 is designated an ORF whose function remains uncertain. The length of the CDR3 is 16 residues. With V trimmed by 0 bases and J by 7 bases, 10 bases remained unmatched. CDR3 bases: TGCGCCAGCAGTCAATCGGAGGAGGACAGGGCTAATGAAGCTTTCTTT. Translation: CASSQSEEDRANEAFF.

Comments on this clone: The DNA is left out, because the CDR3 cannot be placed on it with certainty; the CDR3 is given as TCRdb lists it. This sequence joins TRBV7-2 and TRBJ2-7; TRBD2 is taken as the D call from the table, unchecked against the DNA. The CDR3 contains 13 residues when both ends are counted. CDR1 and CDR2 from the germline V gene are SGHTA and FQGNSA. CDR3 region: CASSLLLSYEQYF.

The chain has TRBV7-8 and TRBJ2-6; D is undetermined. This CDR3 has 16 amino acids. V lost 5 bases to trimming and J lost 0 bases, with 11 bases between them. CDR1 and CDR2 (germline): SGHVS, FQNEAQ. Here the CDR3 reads CASSAVGSSGANVLTF. For the CDR3, the DNA is TGTGCCAGCAGCGCCGTAGGGTCCTCTGGGGCCAACGTCCTGACTTTC.

This sequence joins TRBV7-9 and TRBJ2-7, with 7 bases identical to TRBD1. V dropped 1 base and J dropped 3; count of bases not matched to a gene: 6. The germline gives CDR1 SEHNR, CDR2 FQNEAQ (reference sequence). This CDR3 has 15 amino acids. CDR3 bases: TGTGCCAGCAGCTTAGGTACAGGGGAGCGCTACGAGCAGTACTTC. It codes for CASSLGTGERYEQYF.

The V gene is TRBV5-1, the J gene TRBJ1-1, with D perhaps TRBD1 (5 bases). Germline V gene lookup returns CDR1 SGHRS and CDR2 YFSETQ. V was pared by 7 bases and J by 1 base, with 14 bases between. This CDR3 contains 14 residues. The CDR3 sequence is CASFRGASNTEAFF. The CDR3 coding sequence is TGCGCCAGCTTTAGGGGCGCCTCGAACACTGAAGCTTTCTTT.

The rearrangement links TRBV4-3 to TRBJ2-1, with TRBD2 identical over 14 bases. Per germline, CDR1 LGHNA and CDR2 YSLEER. The CDR3 consists of 18 residues. Trimming removed 4 bases from V and 5 bases from J; junction bases left unmatched: 10. For the CDR3, the DNA is TGCGCCAGCAGCCTCGGGACTAGCGGGAGCAACGGGAACAATGAGCAGTTCTTC. Its protein product is CASSLGTSGSNGNNEQFF.

The genes are TRBV7-9 and TRBJ2-2; TRBD1 is a possible D gene (6 bases). Germline V CDR1 and CDR2: SEHNR, FQNEAQ (reference sequence). CDR3 size: 15 residues. Trimming pared 2 bases from V and 2 bases from J, leaving 9 bases between. CDR3 nucleotides: TGTGCCAGCAGCTTATTCGGGACAAACACCGGGGAGCTGTTTTTT. Amino acid sequence: CASSLFGTNTGELFF.

The gene calls are TRBV19 and TRBJ2-4; possibly TRBD1 for D (5 bases). Trimming stripped 4 bases from V and 5 bases from J, with 12 bases between. The germline V gene encodes CDR1 LNHDA and CDR2 SQIVND (reference sequence). The length of the CDR3 is 14 residues. The CDR3 region is CASSTRTSQNIQYF. In nucleotides, the CDR3 is TGTGCCAGTAGTACTCGGACAAGCCAAAACATTCAGTACTTC.

The rearrangement uses TRBV10-3 and TRBJ2-1; 10 bases fit TRBD2. Trimming cost V 0 bases and J 8 bases; bases outside gene matches: 7. This CDR3 comprises 16 residues. Germline CDR1 ENHRY, CDR2 SYGVKD. This chain's CDR3 is CAISESTSGTWDEQFF. In DNA form, the CDR3 reads TGTGCCATCAGTGAGTCAACTAGCGGGACTTGGGATGAGCAGTTCTTC.